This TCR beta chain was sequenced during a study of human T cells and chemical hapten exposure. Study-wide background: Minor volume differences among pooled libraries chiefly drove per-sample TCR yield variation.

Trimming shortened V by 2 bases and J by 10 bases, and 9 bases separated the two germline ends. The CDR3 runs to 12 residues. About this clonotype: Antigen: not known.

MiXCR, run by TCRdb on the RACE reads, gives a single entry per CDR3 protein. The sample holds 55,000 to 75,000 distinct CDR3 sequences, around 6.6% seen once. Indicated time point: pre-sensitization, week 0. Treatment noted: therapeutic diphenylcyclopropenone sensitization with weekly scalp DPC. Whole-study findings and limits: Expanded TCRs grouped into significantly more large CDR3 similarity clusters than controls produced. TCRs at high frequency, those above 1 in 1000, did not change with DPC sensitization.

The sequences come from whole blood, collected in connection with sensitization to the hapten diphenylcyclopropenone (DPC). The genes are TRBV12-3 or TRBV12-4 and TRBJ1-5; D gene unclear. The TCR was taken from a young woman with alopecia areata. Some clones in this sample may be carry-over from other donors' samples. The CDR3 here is CASSLPPEPQHF. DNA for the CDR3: TGTGCCAGCAGTTTACCCCCAGAACCCCAGCATTTT.